Given below is one T cell receptor beta chain in context. Its antigen remains unidentified. This sample is drawn from a study of shared clonotypes between healthy human individuals. Method: immunoSEQ multiplex PCR; TCRdb's copy keeps in-frame clones and lacks some. The sample includes 450,000 to 700,000 clones, roughly 95% seen only once; the top ten take 0.09% to 0.13%. As defined, naive CD8 cells were CD45RO-negative and positively selected for CCR7, with terminally differentiated effector memory CD45RA+ cells excluded. The study drew its donors from healthy HIV-negative adults without recent acute infections or vaccinations. The germline CDR1 and CDR2 sequences are MNHEY and SMNVEV (reference sequence). The CDR3 has 15 residues. V gave up 2 bases and J gave up 6 bases, with 14 bases separating them. Study results and caveats: Shared clonotypes: approximately 5.3% naive CD4, roughly 3.8% naive CD8, about 2.5% memory CD4, more than 0.3% memory CD8. Non-shared clonotypes showed lower generation probabilities than clonotypes common to all four donors.

The V call is TRBV27, the J call TRBJ2-1; either TRBD1 or TRBD2 may fit D (7 bases each). The sequence derives from a woman between 25 and 40 years old in good health. The sequenced sample consisted of naive CD8+ T cells sorted from blood. The CDR3 loop reads CASSLLAAGGNEQFF. For the CDR3, the DNA is TGTGCCAGCAGTTTACTAGCGGCAGGGGGCAATGAGCAGTTCTTC.